The entry below gives a single TCR beta chain sequence along with its context. This sample stems from a study of blood T cell repertoires in COVID-19. Overall study: Some COVID-19 samples were acute and others convalescent; all came from the United States, Italy and Spain. Sample material is recorded as cDNA or gDNA derived from T cells, B-cell-depleted T cells, or PBMCs.

In the study's own analysis: The authors estimated nucleated cell counts from reference gene primer amplification. Repertoires were generated with immunoSEQ multiplex PCR, while TCRdb's copy carries only in-frame clones and drops some. Clone size and V and J calls were adopted from that table, with D and trimming inferred from the DNA. The sample records about 220,000 clones, approximately 82% being singletons. Source material: peripheral blood. This TCR was sampled from an elderly woman with acute or convalescent COVID-19.

The CDR3 region has the DNA TGTGCGTTAGCCGTGGACAGGGGGCGGAATGAGCAGTTCTTC. Its protein product is CALAVDRGRNEQFF. The V gene is TRBV2, the J gene TRBJ2-1; 11 bases match TRBD1. CDR1 and CDR2 (germline): SNHLY, FYNNEI. This CDR3 has 14 residues.